These 12 T cell receptor beta chains came from one sample sequenced in a study of blood T cell repertoires in COVID-19. This table comes from immunoSEQ multiplex PCR, and its TCRdb copy is limited to in-frame clones, with some not included. Counted here are about 250,000 clones, about 79% occurring once; the ten biggest clones make up roughly 10%. Input material: peripheral blood. These receptors all come from a man older than 75 with acute or convalescent COVID-19.

This chain joins TRBV21-1 and TRBJ2-7; the tabulated D call, TRBD1, remains unverified against the DNA. TRBV21-1 represents a pseudogene. CDR3 length: 15 amino acids. The CDR3 region has the DNA TGTGCCAGCAGTAGGGGCGGCAGGGCCCCCTACGAGCAGTACTTC. This gives the protein CASSRGGRAPYEQYF.

This chain uses TRBV7-9 with TRBJ1-4, with 7 bases that match TRBD1. The CDR3 contains 14 residues. Germline V gene lookup returns CDR1 SEHNR and CDR2 FQNEAQ (reference sequence). V gave up 5 bases and J gave up 3 bases; unmatched junction bases: 3. As DNA, the CDR3 is TGTGCCAGCAGCCGGGGGACAGCTAATGAAAAACTGTTTTTT. Residues: CASSRGTANEKLFF.

The V and J genes are TRBV11-2 and TRBJ1-5; TRBD1 might be the D (6 bases). Trimming cost V 1 base and J 16 bases, with 17 bases left between them. CDR1 and CDR2 from the germline V gene are SGHAT and FQNNGV. The CDR3 runs to 13 residues. DNA for the CDR3: TGTGCCAGCAGCTTAGGGGGTACAGGGTGGAAACATTTT. Protein sequence: CASSLGGTGWKHF. Filled out from reference TRBV11-2 and TRBJ1-5, the complete variable domain reads EAGVAQSPRYKIIEKRQSVAFWCNPISGHATLYWYQQILGQGPKLLIQFQNNGVVDDSQLPKDRFSAERLKGVDSTLKIQPAKLEDSAVYLCASSLGGTGWKHFGDGTRLSIL.

This chain joins TRBV27 and TRBJ2-1; 8 nucleotides agree with TRBD2. V trimming: 6 bases; J trimming: 6 bases; junction bases outside the gene matches: 7. Germline lookup yields CDR1 MNHEY and CDR2 SMNVEV (reference sequence). The CDR3 is 14 residues long. The CDR3 here is CASRKRESANEQFF. The CDR3 bases are TGTGCCAGCAGGAAGCGGGAGAGCGCCAATGAGCAGTTCTTC.

This clone was recorded only once. The chain is built from TRBV29-1 and TRBJ1-2, with D uncertain. The germline V and J ends were trimmed by 6 bases and 2 bases, with 13 bases remaining between them. From germline, CDR1 is SQVTM and CDR2 ANQGSEA. The CDR3 is 13 amino acids. The CDR3 reads CSVISGPNYGYTF. The CDR3 region has the DNA TGCAGCGTCATATCAGGTCCCAACTATGGCTACACCTTC. The variable domain in full, with the rest retrieved from reference TRBV29-1 and TRBJ1-2, is SAVISQKPSRDICQRGTSLTIQCQVDSQVTMMFWYRQQPGQSLTLIATANQGSEATYESGFVIDKFPISRPNLTFSTLTVSNMSPEDSSIYLCSVISGPNYGYTFGSGTRLTVV.

The chain employs TRBV6-6 and TRBJ1-5; D uncertain. The V and J ends lost 4 bases and 2 bases respectively, with 15 bases between them. From germline, CDR1 is MNHNY and CDR2 SVGAGI (reference sequence). This CDR3 has 16 residues. The CDR3 coding sequence is TGTGCCAGCAGTTCCGGCGGGCCGAGCGGCAATCAGCCCCAGCATTTT. Translation: CASSSGGPSGNQPQHF.

V and J are TRBV5-1 and TRBJ2-3; 9 bases agree with TRBD2. The CDR3 totals 16 residues. V lost 1 base, J lost 0 bases, and 3 bases stayed unmatched. Germline V gene data show CDR1 as SGHRS and CDR2 as YFSETQ. The CDR3 coding sequence is TGCGCCAGCAGCTTGTCTAGCGGGACCAGCACAGATACGCAGTATTTT. Its translation: CASSLSSGTSTDTQYF.

The gene calls are TRBV19 and TRBJ1-5; 9 positions match TRBD1. The CDR3 extends over 16 amino acids. The J segment lost 1 base and the V segment lost 3 bases, leaving 4 bases of the junction unmatched. Germline V CDR1 and CDR2: LNHDA, SQIVND (reference sequence). In DNA, the CDR3 is TGTGCCAGTAGTATTCTGGGACAGGGAAGCAATCAGCCCCAGCATTTT. It is translated as CASSILGQGSNQPQHF.

The chain has TRBV24-1 and TRBJ2-3; D might be TRBD1 (6 bases). V was shortened by 5 bases and J by 5 bases, with 13 bases between the two germline ends. Germline lookup yields CDR1 KGHDR and CDR2 SFDVKD. The length of the CDR3 is 14 residues. The CDR3 is CATSARGTRDTQYF. The CDR3 DNA follows: TGTGCCACCAGTGCGAGAGGGACAAGAGATACGCAGTATTTT.

This clone was picked up a small number of times. This chain uses TRBV29-1 with TRBJ1-2; 7 bases map to TRBD1. The CDR3 is made up of 12 amino acids. Germline V gene sequence: CDR1 SQVTM, CDR2 ANQGSEA. V gave up 6 bases and J gave up 8 bases; unmatched junction bases: 9. The DNA for the CDR3 is TGCAGCGTCGTACAGGGGTACGAAGGCTACACCTTC. Its protein is CSVVQGYEGYTF. The full variable domain, in which reference TRBV29-1 and TRBJ1-2 provide the parts outside the CDR3, is SAVISQKPSRDICQRGTSLTIQCQVDSQVTMMFWYRQQPGQSLTLIATANQGSEATYESGFVIDKFPISRPNLTFSTLTVSNMSPEDSSIYLCSVVQGYEGYTFGSGTRLTVV.

The V gene is TRBV3-1 (or the pseudogene TRBV3-2), the J gene TRBJ1-6; tentative D call: TRBD1 (6 bases). CDR1 is LGHDT, CDR2 YNNKEL, per germline (reference sequence). Trimming removed 8 bases from V and 5 bases from J, with 19 bases in between. The CDR3 contains 16 residues. Here the CDR3 reads CASSLGGGFNNSPLHF. The CDR3 DNA reads as TGTGCCAGCTCTTTAGGGGGGGGATTCAATAATTCACCCCTCCACTTT.

The genes are TRBV5-8 and TRBJ2-7, with D perhaps matching TRBD2 (6 bases). Trimming shortened V by 4 bases and J by 2 bases, and 22 bases separated the two germline ends. The germline gives CDR1 SGHTS, CDR2 YDEGEE. The CDR3 contains 17 residues. The CDR3 sequence: CASSRGFGGAHTYEQYF. The CDR3 DNA sequence: TGTGCCAGCAGCCGCGGGTTCGGAGGGGCGCATACCTACGAGCAGTACTTC.